This T cell receptor (beta chain) was recorded in a study of OX40 agonist ivuxolimab in advanced cancers. Study background: Each patient was given ivuxolimab into a vein every 2 weeks, at 0.01 to 10 mg/kg.

It was autoimmune disease history or systemic immunosuppression that excluded patients. As to this clone: Its antigen is not known.

The CDR3 is 13 residues long. Trimming took 5 bases from V and 6 from J; bases not matched to a gene: 4. The germline CDR1 and CDR2 sequences are SEHNR and FQNEAQ (reference sequence). Measured with immunoSEQ multiplex PCR; TCRdb has only the in-frame clones, and not every one. In the table there are 55,000 to 80,000 clones, roughly 81% of which are singletons. General study points: Still undetermined is the antigen specificity of the expanded peripheral T cells.

The chain couples TRBV7-9 to TRBJ2-7, with 10 bases matching TRBD1. The sequences come from CD4+ or CD8+ T cells sorted from blood, collected in a trial of the OX40 agonist ivuxolimab. The sequence came from an adult with an advanced solid tumor such as melanoma, head and neck, liver or kidney cancer. The CDR3 protein is CASSRRTGGEQYF. The CDR3 DNA reads as TGTGCCAGCAGCCGGAGGACAGGGGGCGAGCAGTACTTC.